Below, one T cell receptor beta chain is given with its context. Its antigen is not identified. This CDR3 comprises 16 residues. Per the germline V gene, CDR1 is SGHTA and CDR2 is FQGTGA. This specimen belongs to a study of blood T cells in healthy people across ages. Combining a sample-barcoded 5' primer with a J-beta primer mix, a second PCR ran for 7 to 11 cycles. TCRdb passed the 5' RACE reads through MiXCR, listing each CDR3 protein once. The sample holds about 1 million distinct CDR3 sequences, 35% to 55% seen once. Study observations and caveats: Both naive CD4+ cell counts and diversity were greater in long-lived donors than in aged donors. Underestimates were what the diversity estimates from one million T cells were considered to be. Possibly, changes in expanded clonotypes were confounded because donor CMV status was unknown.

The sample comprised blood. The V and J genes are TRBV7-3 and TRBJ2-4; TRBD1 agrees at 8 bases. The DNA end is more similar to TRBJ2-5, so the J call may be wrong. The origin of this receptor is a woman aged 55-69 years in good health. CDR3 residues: CASSLRRTGHGETQYF. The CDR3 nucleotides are TGTGCCAGCAGCTTACGGAGGACAGGGCACGGGGAGACCCAGTACTTC.